This T cell receptor beta chain was identified during a study of regulatory T cells in long-lasting Graves disease. About the research overall: Graves' patients, diagnosed recently, had received antithyroid drugs under 3 months.

With iRepertoire HTBI primers and Arm-PCR of CDR3 regions, TCR beta libraries were built. TCRdb independently ran MiXCR on the multiplex PCR reads; one entry per CDR3 protein. The table includes about 500,000 distinct CDR3 sequences, 15% to 20% detected once. Regarding time point: newly diagnosed GD, antithyroid drugs for less than 3 months. Construction of the TCR library relied on RNA isolated from PBMCs. Trimming removed 3 bases from V and 4 bases from J; junction bases left unmatched: 10. Looked up from germline, CDR1 is SEHNR and CDR2 is FQNEAQ (reference sequence). The CDR3 is 17 amino acids. These data also featured in a second study, about T cells in Graves' hyperthyroidism and ophthalmopathy. That source reports: Stable Graves' hyperthyroidism meant no ophthalmopathy progression within 18 months. Newly diagnosed hyperthyroidism patients aged 18 to 65 years had disease lasting under 2 months.

The sequences come from peripheral blood mononuclear cells (PBMCs), collected at new diagnosis, from a patient treated with antithyroid drugs. The TCR comes from a man aged 35-49 years with Graves disease. The rearrangement uses TRBV7-9 and TRBJ2-3; 10 positions match TRBD2. The CDR3 sequence: CASSLPWASGGSDTQYF. As DNA, the CDR3 is TGTGCCAGCAGCTTGCCTTGGGCTAGCGGGGGATCAGATACGCAGTATTTT.